These 21 T cell receptor beta chains originate from one sample sequenced in a study of blood T cell repertoires in COVID-19. Clones were read by immunoSEQ multiplex PCR, and TCRdb kept only the in-frame ones, dropping some. The sample has around 160,000 clones, 75% to 85% seen once. Sequences were obtained from peripheral blood. The receptors stem from a human donor with acute or convalescent COVID-19. The donor label of this sample is uncertain.

In its sample, this clone was seen a few times. This chain joins TRBV2 and TRBJ2-1; D is perhaps TRBD1 (6 bases). The CDR3 covers 13 residues. Germline loops: CDR1 SNHLY, CDR2 FYNNEI. Trimming took off 2 bases at V and 6 bases at J, with 8 bases between the two ends. The CDR3 sequence is CASSEFRGNEQFF. CDR3 bases: TGTGCCAGCAGTGAATTCAGGGGCAATGAGCAGTTCTTC.

V usage is TRBV6-6 and J usage is TRBJ2-3; 8 positions match TRBD2. Germline trimming cut 0 bases from V and 5 bases from J; bases unmatched to any gene: 4. Germline V CDR1 and CDR2: MNHNY, SVGAGI (reference sequence). The CDR3 runs to 15 residues. This CDR3 is CASSYSGSGEDTQYF. CDR3 DNA sequence: TGTGCCAGCAGTTACTCGGGTAGCGGGGAAGATACGCAGTATTTT.

The chain joins TRBV7-9 to TRBJ2-5; the D gene is possibly TRBD2 (7 bases). There are 16 residues in the CDR3. Looked up from germline, CDR1 is SEHNR and CDR2 is FQNEAQ (reference sequence). The V gene lost 5 bases and the J gene lost 1 base, with 17 bases spanning the gap. The CDR3 sequence: CASSTTGGGFQETQYF. In DNA, the CDR3 is TGTGCCAGCAGCACCACGGGCGGGGGCTTCCAAGAGACCCAGTACTTC.

The rearrangement links TRBV5-1 to TRBJ2-5; TRBD1 aligns across 10 bases. J was trimmed by 1 base and V by 8 bases; bases with no gene match: 2. Germline CDR1 reads SGHRS; CDR2 reads YFSETQ. CDR3 length: 13 amino acids. CDR3 nucleotide sequence: TGCGCCAGGAGACAGGGGGCCCAAGAGACCCAGTACTTC. Protein: CARRQGAQETQYF. The whole variable domain, remainder taken from reference TRBV5-1 and TRBJ2-5, is KAGVTQTPRYLIKTRGQQVTLSCSPISGHRSVSWYQQTPGQGLQFLFEYFSETQRNKGNFPGRFSGRQFSNSRSEMNVSTLELGDSALYLCARRQGAQETQYFGPGTRLLVL.

The chain has TRBV19 and TRBJ1-1, with D possibly matching TRBD1 (5 bases). This CDR3 has 14 residues. Looked up from germline, CDR1 is LNHDA and CDR2 is SQIVND (reference sequence). The germline V and J ends were trimmed by 8 bases and 0 bases, with 13 bases remaining between them. The CDR3 coding sequence is TGTGCCAGTCACATGGGGCTCATGAACACTGAAGCTTTCTTT. Translating gives CASHMGLMNTEAFF.

The chain couples TRBV30 to TRBJ2-3, with 7 bases that match TRBD1. Germline V gene sequence: CDR1 GTSNPN, CDR2 SVGIG (reference sequence). V lost 2 bases to trimming and J lost 5 bases; unmatched junction nucleotides: 10. The CDR3 is 15 residues long. CDR3 sequence: CAWSSRDSWEDTQYF. The CDR3 bases are TGTGCCTGGAGTTCTCGGGACAGTTGGGAAGATACGCAGTATTTT.

There are a few counts of this clone. This chain joins TRBV19 and TRBJ1-3, with 8 bases lining up with TRBD1. The germline CDR1 and CDR2 sequences are LNHDA and SQIVND (reference sequence). The CDR3 totals 15 residues. With V trimmed by 7 bases and J by 1 base, 6 bases remained unmatched. The CDR3, as DNA: TGTGCCAGTACCACGACAGGGGTTTCTGGAAACACCATATATTTT. Translated: CASTTTGVSGNTIYF. The variable domain in full, completed from reference TRBV19 and TRBJ1-3, reads DGGITQSPKYLFRKEGQNVTLSCEQNLNHDAMYWYRQDPGQGLRLIYYSQIVNDFQKGDIAEGYSVSREKKESFPLTVTSAQKNPTAFYLCASTTTGVSGNTIYFGEGSWLTVV.

The chain combines TRBV5-8 with TRBJ1-2; TRBD1 matches at 8 bases. V was clipped by 4 bases and J by 4 bases; unmatched bases: 6. Germline values: CDR1 SGHTS, CDR2 YDEGEE. The CDR3 runs 14 residues. DNA for the CDR3: TGTGCCAGCAGCCGTGACAGGGGAAGCTATGGCTACACCTTC. Translation gives CASSRDRGSYGYTF.

The chain combines TRBV12-3 or TRBV12-4 with TRBJ2-3; D is perhaps TRBD1 (6 bases). V was clipped by 7 bases and J by 5 bases, with 13 bases between them. The CDR3 is made up of 13 amino acids. CDR3 sequence reads: CASTGHDGDTQYF. The CDR3 nucleotides read TGTGCCAGCACGGGACACGATGGAGATACGCAGTATTTT.

The chain couples TRBV14 to TRBJ1-1, with unresolved D. Germline V lookup: CDR1 SGHDN, CDR2 FVKESK. The CDR3 loop spans 15 amino acids. The V gene lost 0 bases and the J gene lost 5 bases, with 13 bases spanning the gap. This CDR3 is CASSQDLGRRTEAFF. In DNA form, the CDR3 reads TGTGCCAGCAGCCAAGATTTGGGTAGGAGAACTGAAGCTTTCTTT.

The chain links TRBV7-8 to TRBJ2-1; the D gene is possibly TRBD1 (6 bases). This CDR3 spans 13 amino acids. Deletions cut 1 base from V and 5 bases from J, with 6 bases between. In germline, CDR1 is SGHVS, CDR2 FQNEAQ. The CDR3 sequence: CASSLGTDNEQFF. CDR3 DNA: TGTGCCAGCAGCTTAGGGACAGACAATGAGCAGTTCTTC.

The CDR3 nucleotides are TGCGCCAGCAGCCTCCGGGAACACCCGCTGGGCGAGCAGTACTTC. Translated, it gives CASSLREHPLGEQYF. This sequence joins TRBV5-1 and TRBJ2-7; tentative D call: TRBD2 (5 bases). The ends were cut back, 4 bases at V and 6 bases at J, with 20 bases in the middle. CDR1 is SGHRS and CDR2 is YFSETQ in the germline V gene. The CDR3 covers 15 residues.

This clone was seen only once. This rearrangement joins TRBV24-1 to TRBJ2-2, with 12 positions matching TRBD1. This CDR3 is 16 amino acids long. With V trimmed by 3 bases and J by 4 bases, 2 bases remained unmatched. Per germline, CDR1 KGHDR and CDR2 SFDVKD. The CDR3 sequence: CATSDGDRGLTGELFF. The CDR3 region has the DNA TGTGCCACCAGTGATGGGGACAGGGGGCTCACCGGGGAGCTGTTTTTT.

This clone was recorded only once. The J gene is TRBJ2-1, the V gene TRBV2; 8 nucleotides align to TRBD2. Trimming at V came to 8 bases and at J to 6 bases, leaving 12 bases not matched to a gene. The CDR3 contains 15 residues. Germline values: CDR1 SNHLY, CDR2 FYNNEI. The CDR3 DNA is TGTGCCAGCTACCCACAGCGGGGGCCCTTCAATGAGCAGTTCTTC. Translated, it gives CASYPQRGPFNEQFF.

The V call is TRBV6-5, the J call TRBJ1-2; D is unclear. Trimming took 7 bases from V and 3 from J, leaving 15 bases between them. Germline V gives CDR1 MNHEY, CDR2 SVGAGI. The CDR3 covers 14 residues. This chain's CDR3 is CASTPLAGYYGYTF. The CDR3 DNA reads as TGTGCCAGCACCCCTTTGGCGGGGTACTATGGCTACACCTTC.

The V gene is TRBV3-1 (or the pseudogene TRBV3-2), the J gene TRBJ1-2; TRBD1 might be the D (5 bases). Trimming removed 5 bases at V and 4 bases at J, with 11 bases between. The CDR3 is 13 amino acids. Germline CDR1 and CDR2: LGHDT and YNNKEL (reference sequence). The CDR3 coding sequence is TGTGCCAGCAGCTTAAGGGGAGGCTATGGCTACACCTTC. It translates to CASSLRGGYGYTF.

CDR3 residues: CASSFSGGAFF. The DNA for the CDR3 is TGTGCCAGCAGCTTTTCGGGGGGAGCTTTCTTT. The genes are TRBV5-6 and TRBJ1-1; TRBD1 is a possible D gene (5 bases). V was trimmed by 2 bases and J by 10 bases, leaving 9 bases between them. The CDR3 covers 11 residues. Germline V CDR1 and CDR2: SGHDT, YYEEEE.

DNA for the CDR3: TGTGCCAGCAGCTTGTGGGAGGGCGACAATAAAAAACTGTTTTTT. Translating gives CASSLWEGDNKKLFF. The chain recombines TRBV5-4 with TRBJ1-4; D gene ambiguous. The CDR3 consists of 15 residues. V was clipped by 1 base and J by 9 bases, with 16 bases between them. Germline V lookup: CDR1 SGHNT, CDR2 YYREEE (reference sequence).

The rearrangement uses TRBV15 and TRBJ2-7; 10 bases are a match to TRBD1. This CDR3 comprises 13 residues. The V gene's germline CDR1 is LNHNV and CDR2 YYDKDF (reference sequence). Trimming at V came to 3 bases and at J to 6 bases, leaving 2 bases not matched to a gene. CDR3 in DNA: TGTGCCACCAGCAGGGGGGACAGGGGCGAGCAGTACTTC. This encodes CATSRGDRGEQYF.

This clone was recorded only once. The V gene is TRBV30, the J gene TRBJ1-5; possible D gene TRBD1, 5 bases. Trimming stripped 3 bases from V and 4 bases from J, with 13 bases between. In germline, CDR1 is GTSNPN, CDR2 SVGIG (reference sequence). The CDR3 is 14 amino acids. CDR3 amino acids: CAWSGGGGNQPQHF. The DNA of the CDR3 is TGTGCCTGGAGCGGGGGGGGTGGTAATCAGCCCCAGCATTTT.

The J gene is TRBJ1-2, the V gene TRBV4-1; D call uncertain. V gave up 0 bases and J gave up 0 bases, with 8 bases separating them. The germline gives CDR1 MGHRA, CDR2 YSYEKL. CDR3 length: 15 residues. The CDR3 loop is CASSQETRSNYGYTF. DNA for the CDR3: TGCGCCAGCAGCCAAGAGACCAGGTCTAACTATGGCTACACCTTC.